The clone carrying this TCR beta chain has only a few counts. Antigen specificity is unknown. The protocol was immunoSEQ multiplex PCR, while the TCRdb copy is restricted to in-frame clones and leaves out a portion. The sample contains some 10,000 clones, around three fifths of which appear only once. CDR1 and CDR2 (germline): SGHRS, YFSETQ. Trimming removed 1 base from V and 4 bases from J, with 18 bases in between. This CDR3 contains 16 residues. These data originate in a study of regulatory dendritic cells for organ transplantation. Study results and caveats: Considerable individual heterogeneity was seen in alloreactive memory CD8+ T cells.

CFSE-labeled sorted T cells met regulatory or mature dendritic cells for under 6 days. The chain uses TRBV5-1 and TRBJ2-7; TRBD1 is a possible D gene (6 bases). Sequenced sample: naive CD4+ T cells from blood cultured with dendritic cells. Documented subset: CD45RA+ naive T cells. The TCR originated in a human donor in good health. The CDR3 bases are TGCGCCAGCAGCTTGTCTCGGACAGCCTGGGATTACGAGCAGTACTTC. This gives the protein CASSLSRTAWDYEQYF.